This T cell receptor beta chain was identified in a study of blood T cell repertoires in COVID-19. The wider study: Sources were T cells, B-cell-depleted T cells, or PBMCs; the material itself was cDNA or gDNA.

From germline, CDR1 is LGHNA and CDR2 YNFKEQ. The CDR3 is 15 residues long. V dropped 3 bases and J dropped 1; count of bases not matched to a gene: 3. In the original analysis: Amplified reference gene primers provided the basis for estimating nucleated cell counts. Generated by immunoSEQ multiplex PCR, the TCRdb table keeps only in-frame clones and is missing some. Clonal size and the V and J genes are those of that table, whereas D and trimming came from the DNA. This table has over 65,000 clones, 80% to 95% appearing once. Input material: peripheral blood. The V gene is TRBV4-2, the J gene TRBJ2-5; 9 bases map to TRBD2. This clonotype originated in a woman aged 80 or over with acute or convalescent COVID-19. The chain's CDR3 is CASSQGLALQETQYF. DNA for the CDR3: TGTGCCAGCAGCCAGGGACTAGCACTCCAAGAGACCCAGTACTTC.